This is a list of T cell receptor beta chains from one sample in a study of T-cell reconstitution after alpha-beta-depleted transplantation in children. TCRdb reprocessed the PCR reads with MiXCR, giving one entry per CDR3 protein. The repertoire includes about 300,000 distinct CDR3 sequences, nearly 8% of them detected once, and about 8.2% sits in the top ten. This specimen was peripheral blood, taken 360 days after TCRalphabeta/CD19-depleted stem cell transplant. These receptor sequences come from a female patient aged 2-10 years who had a stem cell transplant for Fanconi anemia, so the T cells may come from the graft donor. CDR3s include the opening cysteine and the closing phenylalanine or tryptophan. D genes are given only for firm matches. Clone size is stated in some rows and not others, as once, few, many or a class when expanded.

CDR3: CAWSATGIEQYF; DNA: TGTGCCTGGAGTGCGACAGGGATCGAGCAGTACTTC; J: TRBJ2-7; V: TRBV30; size: few; D: TRBD1
CDR3: CAWSKGYTQYF; DNA: TGTGCCTGGAGTAAGGGGTATACGCAGTATTTT; J: TRBJ2-3; V: TRBV30; size: few; D: .
CDR3: CASSHLTVGTEAFF; DNA: TGTGCCAGCAGCCACTTAACGGTGGGCACTGAAGCTTTCTTT; J: TRBJ1-1; V: TRBV3-1; size: few; D: .
CDR3: CASSPRQGENTGELFF; DNA: TGTGCCAGCAGCCCTCGACAGGGGGAGAACACCGGGGAGCTGTTTTTT; J: TRBJ2-2; V: TRBV7-6; size: few; D: TRBD1
CDR3: CASSDSSTGELFF; DNA: TGTGCCAGCAGTGACTCTTCTACCGGGGAGCTGTTTTTT; J: TRBJ2-2; V: TRBV6-4; size: many; D: .
CDR3: CSAPVGLYGYTF; DNA: TGCAGTGCCCCCGTCGGCCTCTATGGCTACACCTTC; J: TRBJ1-2; V: TRBV20-1; size: few; D: .
CDR3: CASSLPRGTTLGGYQETQYF; DNA: TGCGCCAGCAGCTTGCCCCGGGGTACCACTTTGGGCGGATACCAAGAGACCCAGTACTTC; J: TRBJ2-5; V: TRBV5-1; size: few; D: .
CDR3: CASSRIGVWLTEAFF; DNA: TGTGCCAGCAGCCGTATAGGGGTTTGGTTAACTGAAGCTTTCTTT; J: TRBJ1-1; V: TRBV7-8; size: few; D: .
CDR3: CASSLSWGRDTEAFF; DNA: TGTGCCAGCAGCTTATCGTGGGGCAGGGACACTGAAGCTTTCTTT; J: TRBJ1-1; V: TRBV7-2; size: few; D: .
CDR3: CSARDPGASSSPLHF; DNA: TGCAGTGCTAGAGATCCGGGGGCTTCGTCTTCACCCCTCCACTTT; J: TRBJ1-6; V: TRBV20-1; size: .; D: .
CDR3: CAISESVAGGPIPNEQYF; DNA: TGTGCCATCAGTGAGTCCGTAGCGGGAGGGCCTATCCCCAACGAGCAGTACTTC; J: TRBJ2-7; V: TRBV10-3; size: .; D: TRBD2
CDR3: CASSTTGNTVYTF; DNA: TGCGCCAGCAGCACTACAGGGAATACCGTCTACACCTTC; J: TRBJ1-2; V: TRBV5-1; size: many; D: .
CDR3: CASTSGGNQPQHF; DNA: TGTGCCAGCACCTCGGGGGGCAATCAGCCCCAGCATTTT; J: TRBJ1-5; V: TRBV7-9; size: few; D: .
CDR3: CSAAAGAGQPQHF; DNA: TGCAGTGCGGCTGCGGGGGCGGGTCAGCCCCAGCATTTT; J: TRBJ1-5; V: TRBV20-1; size: .; D: .
CDR3: CSARVLGIGTEAFF; DNA: TGCAGTGCTAGAGTCTTGGGGATTGGTACTGAAGCTTTCTTT; J: TRBJ1-1; V: TRBV20-1; size: many; D: .
CDR3: CASSLRRLAGVLETQYF; DNA: TGTGCCAGCAGCTTAAGGAGGCTAGCGGGAGTCTTAGAGACCCAGTACTTC; J: TRBJ2-5; V: TRBV11-2; size: many; D: TRBD2
CDR3: CASSLKGILGYTF; DNA: TGTGCCAGCAGCTTGAAGGGGATCTTGGGCTACACCTTC; J: TRBJ1-2; V: TRBV7-9; size: many; D: .
CDR3: CASSITGGANVLTF; DNA: TGTGCCAGCAGCATCACGGGGGGGGCCAACGTCCTGACTTTC; J: TRBJ2-6; V: TRBV7-2; size: .; D: .
CDR3: CASSEFSTGGDTGELFF; DNA: TGTGCCAGCAGTGAATTTAGTACAGGGGGGGACACCGGGGAGCTGTTTTTT; J: TRBJ2-2; V: TRBV2; size: few; D: .
CDR3: CASTPRGAFHNEQFF; DNA: TGTGCCAGCACCCCAAGGGGGGCCTTCCACAATGAGCAGTTCTTC; J: TRBJ2-1; V: TRBV12-3/TRBV12-4; size: few; D: .
CDR3: CASSVGGLLGSPLHF; DNA: TGTGCCAGCAGTGTGGGTGGGCTTTTGGGATCACCCCTCCACTTT; J: TRBJ1-6; V: TRBV12-3/TRBV12-4; size: many; D: .
CDR3: CASSGAEDSNQPQHF; DNA: TGTGCCAGCAGTGGGGCGGAGGATAGCAATCAGCCCCAGCATTTT; J: TRBJ1-5; V: TRBV25-1; size: many; D: .
CDR3: CASSPGELAGAYNEQFF; DNA: TGTGCCAGCAGCCCCGGAGAGCTAGCGGGGGCCTACAATGAGCAGTTCTTC; J: TRBJ2-1; V: TRBV3-1; size: many; D: TRBD2
CDR3: CASSFGQGLGRTNEKLFF; DNA: TGTGCCAGCAGTTTCGGGCAGGGATTGGGAAGAACTAATGAAAAACTGTTTTTT; J: TRBJ1-4; V: TRBV3-1; size: few; D: .
CDR3: CSARKHSNQIQETQYF; DNA: TGCAGTGCTAGAAAACACTCGAACCAAATACAAGAGACCCAGTACTTC; J: TRBJ2-5; V: TRBV20-1; size: many; D: .
CDR3: CASSAGTGGSFTEAFF; DNA: TGTGCCAGCAGCGCGGGGACAGGGGGATCATTCACTGAAGCTTTCTTT; J: TRBJ1-1; V: TRBV13; size: many; D: TRBD1
CDR3: CASSYDRGWNTEAFF; DNA: TGTGCCAGCAGTTATGATCGTGGGTGGAACACTGAAGCTTTCTTT; J: TRBJ1-1; V: TRBV6-2/TRBV6-3; size: many; D: .
CDR3: CASSPGRAPSTDTQYF; DNA: TGTGCCAGCAGCCCGGGCCGAGCGCCGAGCACAGATACGCAGTATTTT; J: TRBJ2-3; V: TRBV7-2; size: .; D: .
CDR3: CASSDGTGGQPQHF; DNA: TGTGCCAGCAGCGACGGGACAGGGGGCCAGCCCCAGCATTTT; J: TRBJ1-5; V: TRBV9; size: many; D: TRBD1
CDR3: CASSEVFEGKAFF; DNA: TGTGCCAGCAGTGAAGTTTTCGAGGGGAAAGCTTTCTTT; J: TRBJ1-1; V: TRBV6-1; size: .; D: .
CDR3: CASSHKGDYNEQFF; DNA: TGTGCCAGCAGCCACAAGGGAGACTACAATGAGCAGTTCTTC; J: TRBJ2-1; V: TRBV4-2; size: many; D: .
CDR3: CSARDPRGGGTDTQYF; DNA: TGCAGTGCTAGAGATCCACGGGGGGGCGGGACAGATACGCAGTATTTT; J: TRBJ2-3; V: TRBV20-1; size: many; D: TRBD2
CDR3: CASKESGATYNEQFF; DNA: TGCGCCAGCAAGGAGTCGGGCGCAACCTACAATGAGCAGTTCTTC; J: TRBJ2-1; V: TRBV5-1; size: many; D: .